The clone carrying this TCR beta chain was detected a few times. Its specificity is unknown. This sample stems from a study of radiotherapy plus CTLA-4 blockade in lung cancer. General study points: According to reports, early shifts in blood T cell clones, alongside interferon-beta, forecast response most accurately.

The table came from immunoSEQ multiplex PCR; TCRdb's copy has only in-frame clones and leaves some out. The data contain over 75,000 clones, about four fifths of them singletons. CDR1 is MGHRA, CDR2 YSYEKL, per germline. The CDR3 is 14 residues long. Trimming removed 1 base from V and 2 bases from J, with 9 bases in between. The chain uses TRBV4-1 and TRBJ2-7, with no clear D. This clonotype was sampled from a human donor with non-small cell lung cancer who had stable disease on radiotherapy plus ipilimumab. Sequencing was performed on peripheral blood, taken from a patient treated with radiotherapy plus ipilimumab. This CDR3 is CASSQASATYEQYF. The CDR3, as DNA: TGCGCCAGCAGCCAAGCCAGCGCTACCTACGAGCAGTACTTC.